This TCR beta chain was retrieved from a study of blood T cell repertoires in COVID-19. About the research overall: The study drew acute and convalescent COVID-19 samples from the United States, Italy and Spain.

The ends lost 6 bases at V and 7 bases at J; junction bases unmatched: 5. CDR3 length: 14 amino acids. Germline assignment: CDR1 LNHDA and CDR2 SQIVND (reference sequence). The table came from immunoSEQ multiplex PCR; TCRdb's copy has only in-frame clones and leaves some out. This sample has over 250,000 clones, with under 95% found just once. Participant reports of clinical history set cohort assignment. This receptor was obtained from a man aged 55 to 70 who had recovered from COVID-19. Sequenced sample: PBMCs or T cells enriched from blood (not recorded which). V is TRBV19 and J is TRBJ1-6, with 8 bases lining up with TRBD1. The CDR3 here is CASSLQGGNSPLHF. The CDR3 DNA follows: TGTGCCAGTAGCCTACAGGGGGGCAATTCACCCCTCCACTTT.